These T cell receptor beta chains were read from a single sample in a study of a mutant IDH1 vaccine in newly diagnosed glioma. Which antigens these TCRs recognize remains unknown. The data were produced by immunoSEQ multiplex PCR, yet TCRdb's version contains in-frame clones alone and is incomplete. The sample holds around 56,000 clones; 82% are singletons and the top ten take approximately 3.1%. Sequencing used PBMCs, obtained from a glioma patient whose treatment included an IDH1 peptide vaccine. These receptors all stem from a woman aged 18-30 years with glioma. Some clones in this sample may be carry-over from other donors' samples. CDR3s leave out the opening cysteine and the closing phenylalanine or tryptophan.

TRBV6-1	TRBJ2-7	ATTEGLRTEQY
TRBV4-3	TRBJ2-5	ASSQETSQETQY
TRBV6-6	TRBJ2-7	ASSYSGGSYEQY
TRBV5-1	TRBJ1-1	ASSQGVGYTEAF
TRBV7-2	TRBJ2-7	ASSLRLSYEQY
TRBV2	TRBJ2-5	ASRAIAGGWKTQY
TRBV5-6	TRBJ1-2	ASSLSGEYGYT
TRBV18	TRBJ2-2	ASSPSSGELF
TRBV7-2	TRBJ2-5	ASSLVTGEKRSQY
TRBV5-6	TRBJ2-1	ASSLEIVGNEQF
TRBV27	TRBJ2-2	ASSITNTGELF
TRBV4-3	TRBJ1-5	ASSLWTGDQPQH
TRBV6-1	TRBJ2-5	ASSVLTGGETQY
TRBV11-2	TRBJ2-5	ASSDPDRVRRGTQY
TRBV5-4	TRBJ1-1	ASSPSAQNTEAF
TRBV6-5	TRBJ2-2	ASSYGAGGRTGELF
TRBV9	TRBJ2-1	ASSVQGLVSDNEQF
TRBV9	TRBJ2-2	ASSARGTLTGELF
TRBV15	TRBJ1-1	ATSRDYRALNTEAF